The rows below give T cell receptor beta chains drawn from one sample of a study of OX40 agonist ivuxolimab in advanced cancers. Clones were read by immunoSEQ multiplex PCR, and TCRdb kept only the in-frame ones, dropping some. Here the sample spans tens of thousands of clones, roughly 85% being singletons. Material: CD4+ or CD8+ T cells sorted from blood, obtained in a trial of the OX40 agonist ivuxolimab. Every receptor here comes from an adult with an advanced solid tumor such as melanoma, head and neck, liver or kidney cancer. Each CDR3 is given with its conserved first and last residue. D genes are given only for firm matches. Expanded clones are given a class, and other clones once, few, many or no size at all.

cdr3_aa: CASSVDGQPDSPLHF
cdr3_nt: TGTGCCAGCAGCGTAGACGGCCAGCCAGATTCACCCCTCCACTTT
j_call: TRBJ1-6
v_call: TRBV9
d_call: -
clone_size: -

cdr3_aa: CASSLAVNTGELFF
cdr3_nt: TGTGCCAGTAGTCTGGCAGTTAACACCGGGGAGCTGTTTTTT
j_call: TRBJ2-2
v_call: TRBV19
d_call: -
clone_size: -

cdr3_aa: CASSLRRHQETQYF
cdr3_nt: TGTGCCAGCAGCTTAAGGAGACATCAAGAGACCCAGTACTTC
j_call: TRBJ2-5
v_call: TRBV7-2
d_call: -
clone_size: few

cdr3_aa: CASRGAAGGSPLHF
cdr3_nt: TGTGCCAGCCGAGGAGCCGCCGGAGGTTCACCCCTCCACTTT
j_call: TRBJ1-6
v_call: TRBV6-5
d_call: -
clone_size: -

cdr3_aa: CASSQGLAGPQGHTDTQYF
cdr3_nt: TGCGCCAGCAGCCAGGGACTAGCGGGACCCCAGGGACACACAGATACGCAGTATTTT
j_call: TRBJ2-3
v_call: TRBV4-3
d_call: TRBD2
clone_size: -

cdr3_aa: CASSPRRGDETQYF
cdr3_nt: TGTGCCAGCTCACCACGCAGGGGAGATGAGACCCAGTACTTC
j_call: TRBJ2-5
v_call: TRBV18
d_call: -
clone_size: -

cdr3_aa: CASSQFQGTEAFF
cdr3_nt: TGCGCCAGCAGCCAATTCCAGGGGACTGAAGCTTTCTTT
j_call: TRBJ1-1
v_call: TRBV4-3
d_call: -
clone_size: -

cdr3_aa: CSARVGGQQYF
cdr3_nt: TGCAGTGCTAGGGTGGGTGGGCAGCAGTACTTC
j_call: TRBJ2-7
v_call: TRBV20-1
d_call: -
clone_size: -

cdr3_aa: CASSLKRGTEAFF
cdr3_nt: TGTGCCAGCAGCTTAAAACGGGGCACTGAAGCTTTCTTT
j_call: TRBJ1-1
v_call: TRBV7-2
d_call: -
clone_size: -

cdr3_aa: CASRSQGQQETQYF
cdr3_nt: TGTGCCAGCAGGTCTCAGGGACAGCAAGAGACCCAGTACTTC
j_call: TRBJ2-5
v_call: TRBV11-2
d_call: TRBD1
clone_size: -

cdr3_aa: CASSAAGTGEKTYNSPLHF
cdr3_nt: TGTGCCAGCAGCGCCGCCGGGACAGGAGAAAAGACCTATAATTCACCCCTCCACTTT
j_call: TRBJ1-6
v_call: TRBV5-6
d_call: TRBD1
clone_size: -

cdr3_aa: CAISQGENEQFF
cdr3_nt: TGTGCCATCAGTCAAGGGGAAAATGAGCAGTTCTTC
j_call: TRBJ2-1
v_call: TRBV10-3
d_call: -
clone_size: -

cdr3_aa: CASSLRAQPGVEQFF
cdr3_nt: TGTGCCAGCAGCCTCCGGGCCCAGCCGGGGGTTGAGCAGTTCTTC
j_call: TRBJ2-1
v_call: TRBV5-8
d_call: -
clone_size: once

cdr3_aa: CASSSSSVRTGRKTQYF
cdr3_nt: TGTGCCAGCAGTTCGTCTTCCGTCCGGACAGGGAGAAAGACCCAGTACTTC
j_call: TRBJ2-5
v_call: TRBV28
d_call: TRBD1
clone_size: -

cdr3_aa: CASSQGVYGYTF
cdr3_nt: TGTGCCAGCAGCCAGGGTGTCTATGGCTACACCTTC
j_call: TRBJ1-2
v_call: TRBV16
d_call: -
clone_size: -

cdr3_aa: CASSPPGKKNTEAFF
cdr3_nt: TGCGCCAGCAGCCCCCCCGGGAAGAAAAACACTGAAGCTTTCTTT
j_call: TRBJ1-1
v_call: TRBV4-1
d_call: -
clone_size: -

cdr3_aa: CASSVDQNYGYTF
cdr3_nt: TGTGCCAGCAGCGTAGACCAGAACTATGGCTACACCTTC
j_call: TRBJ1-2
v_call: TRBV9
d_call: -
clone_size: -

cdr3_aa: CASSLGGQGLQYF
cdr3_nt: TGTGCCAGCAGCTTAGGGGGACAGGGTTTGCAGTACTTC
j_call: TRBJ2-7
v_call: TRBV7-9
d_call: TRBD1
clone_size: -

cdr3_aa: CASSLGTQAYNEQFF
cdr3_nt: TGTGCCAGCAGCTTGGGAACACAGGCCTACAATGAGCAGTTCTTC
j_call: TRBJ2-1
v_call: TRBV5-6
d_call: -
clone_size: few

cdr3_aa: CASSQERPNSPLHF
cdr3_nt: TGCGCCAGCAGCCAAGAGCGACCTAATTCACCCCTCCACTTT
j_call: TRBJ1-6
v_call: TRBV4-1
d_call: -
clone_size: -

cdr3_aa: CASSFRSGADTQYF
cdr3_nt: TGTGCCAGCAGTTTTAGGAGTGGCGCAGATACGCAGTATTTT
j_call: TRBJ2-3
v_call: TRBV28
d_call: -
clone_size: -

cdr3_aa: CASNLVGPGNEQFF
cdr3_nt: TGTGCCAGCAACTTGGTGGGGCCGGGCAATGAGCAGTTCTTC
j_call: TRBJ2-1
v_call: TRBV11-2
d_call: -
clone_size: -

cdr3_aa: CASSQDQIWGYTF
cdr3_nt: TGTGCCAGCAGCCAGGACCAGATTTGGGGCTACACCTTC
j_call: TRBJ1-2
v_call: TRBV28
d_call: -
clone_size: few

cdr3_aa: CASGGFTSGGVQYF
cdr3_nt: TGTGCTAGTGGAGGATTCACTAGCGGGGGGGTTCAGTACTTC
j_call: TRBJ2-4
v_call: TRBV12-5
d_call: TRBD2
clone_size: -

cdr3_aa: CASSYLQPGEAFF
cdr3_nt: TGTGCCAGCAGTTACTTACAGCCCGGGGAAGCTTTCTTT
j_call: TRBJ1-1
v_call: TRBV6-5
d_call: -
clone_size: -

cdr3_aa: CASSQEGGTNEKLFF
cdr3_nt: TGCGCCAGCAGCCAAGAAGGGGGCACAAATGAAAAACTGTTTTTT
j_call: TRBJ1-4
v_call: TRBV4-3
d_call: TRBD1
clone_size: -

cdr3_aa: CASSEPGRRSSYNEQFF
cdr3_nt: TGTGCCAGCAGTGAGCCCGGACGGAGAAGCTCCTACAATGAGCAGTTCTTC
j_call: TRBJ2-1
v_call: TRBV2
d_call: -
clone_size: -

cdr3_aa: CASSTTGVNTIYF
cdr3_nt: TGTGCCAGCAGCACCACAGGGGTGAACACCATATATTTT
j_call: TRBJ1-3
v_call: TRBV9
d_call: TRBD1
clone_size: -

cdr3_aa: CASSDGQVGSYEQYF
cdr3_nt: TGTGCCAGCAGTGACGGACAGGTTGGCTCCTACGAGCAGTACTTC
j_call: TRBJ2-7
v_call: TRBV14
d_call: TRBD1
clone_size: -

cdr3_aa: CASSAFSGGAEAFF
cdr3_nt: TGTGCCAGCAGCGCGTTTTCTGGAGGCGCTGAAGCTTTCTTT
j_call: TRBJ1-1
v_call: TRBV28
d_call: -
clone_size: -

cdr3_aa: CASTRDSSTDTQYF
cdr3_nt: TGTGCCAGCACCCGGGACAGTAGCACAGATACGCAGTATTTT
j_call: TRBJ2-3
v_call: TRBV2
d_call: TRBD1
clone_size: -

cdr3_aa: CASTPRGSATNEKLFF
cdr3_nt: TGTGCCAGCACCCCCAGGGGCTCCGCGACTAATGAAAAACTGTTTTTT
j_call: TRBJ1-4
v_call: TRBV6-6
d_call: -
clone_size: -

cdr3_aa: CASSLVTAGYTF
cdr3_nt: TGTGCCAGCAGCTTAGTGACGGCAGGCTACACCTTC
j_call: TRBJ1-2
v_call: TRBV7-9
d_call: -
clone_size: -

cdr3_aa: CASSQSRLAGFLDEQYF
cdr3_nt: TGTGCCAGCAGCCAGTCGCGACTAGCGGGTTTTTTGGACGAGCAGTACTTC
j_call: TRBJ2-7
v_call: TRBV7-8
d_call: TRBD2
clone_size: -

cdr3_aa: CASSLEPRDRGPQPQHF
cdr3_nt: TGCGCCAGCAGCTTGGAACCCCGGGACAGGGGGCCTCAGCCCCAGCATTTT
j_call: TRBJ1-5
v_call: TRBV5-1
d_call: TRBD1
clone_size: -

cdr3_aa: CASSTTGTGNTIYF
cdr3_nt: TGTGCCAGCAGTACGACAGGTACTGGAAACACCATATATTTT
j_call: TRBJ1-3
v_call: TRBV27
d_call: -
clone_size: -

cdr3_aa: CASARGRGTGELFF
cdr3_nt: TGTGCCAGCGCCCGGGGACGCGGGACCGGGGAGCTGTTTTTT
j_call: TRBJ2-2
v_call: TRBV7-6
d_call: -
clone_size: -

cdr3_aa: CASSTNEGAVYGYTF
cdr3_nt: TGTGCCAGCAGTACAAATGAGGGCGCTGTCTATGGCTACACCTTC
j_call: TRBJ1-2
v_call: TRBV2
d_call: -
clone_size: -

cdr3_aa: CASSWGGTDTQYF
cdr3_nt: TGTGCCAGCAGTTGGGGAGGCACAGATACGCAGTATTTT
j_call: TRBJ2-3
v_call: TRBV11-2
d_call: -
clone_size: once

cdr3_aa: CASREQGGYGYTF
cdr3_nt: TGTGCCAGCCGAGAACAGGGGGGCTATGGCTACACCTTC
j_call: TRBJ1-2
v_call: TRBV6-5
d_call: TRBD1
clone_size: -

cdr3_aa: CASRPGQGYGYTF
cdr3_nt: TGTGCCAGTAGACCGGGACAGGGATATGGCTACACCTTC
j_call: TRBJ1-2
v_call: TRBV19
d_call: TRBD1
clone_size: -

cdr3_aa: CASSQRQGTNTGELFF
cdr3_nt: TGCGCCAGCAGCCAAAGACAGGGCACGAACACCGGGGAGCTGTTTTTT
j_call: TRBJ2-2
v_call: TRBV4-3
d_call: TRBD1
clone_size: few

cdr3_aa: CASSLGAGEAFF
cdr3_nt: TGTGCCAGCAGCTTAGGGGCAGGTGAAGCTTTCTTT
j_call: TRBJ1-1
v_call: TRBV7-2
d_call: -
clone_size: -

cdr3_aa: CASSSDTGFRYGYTF
cdr3_nt: TGTGCCAGCAGTTCGGACACAGGGTTTAGGTATGGCTACACCTTC
j_call: TRBJ1-2
v_call: TRBV2
d_call: -
clone_size: many

cdr3_aa: CASSPRGDSGANVLTF
cdr3_nt: TGTGCCAGTAGTCCCCGGGGGGACTCTGGGGCCAACGTCCTGACTTTC
j_call: TRBJ2-6
v_call: TRBV19
d_call: TRBD2
clone_size: -

cdr3_aa: CASSQCKGTEAFF
cdr3_nt: TGCGCCAGCAGTCAATGTAAGGGGACTGAAGCTTTCTTT
j_call: TRBJ1-1
v_call: TRBV23-1
d_call: -
clone_size: once

cdr3_aa: CASSIWGQGYSNQPQHF
cdr3_nt: TGTGCCAGTAGTATATGGGGGCAGGGTTATAGCAATCAGCCCCAGCATTTT
j_call: TRBJ1-5
v_call: TRBV19
d_call: -
clone_size: -

cdr3_aa: CASSNRAGVETQYF
cdr3_nt: TGTGCCAGTAGTAATCGAGCGGGGGTGGAGACCCAGTACTTC
j_call: TRBJ2-5
v_call: TRBV19
d_call: TRBD2
clone_size: few

cdr3_aa: CASSHQPLGSSYNEQFF
cdr3_nt: TGTGCCAGCAGCCATCAACCCCTGGGGAGCTCCTACAATGAGCAGTTCTTC
j_call: TRBJ2-1
v_call: TRBV7-3
d_call: -
clone_size: -